This T cell receptor beta chain was recorded in a study of neurological immune-mediated disorders. Time point described: longitudinal time-point 3. TCRdb fed the 5' RACE reads into MiXCR, producing one record per CDR3 protein. The sample records roughly 50,000 distinct CDR3 sequences, approximately 11% being singletons. This CDR3 region has 13 residues. The germline V gene encodes CDR1 DFQATT and CDR2 SNEGSKA (reference sequence). V lost 6 bases to trimming and J lost 5 bases, with 14 bases between them. The TCR originated in a male donor with HTLV-1-associated myelopathy (HAM/TSP). V gene TRBV20-1 combines with J gene TRBJ1-5; D ambiguous. The specimen sequenced was PBMCs. CDR3 sequence: CSAHRTDDQPQHF. The CDR3 DNA reads as TGCAGTGCCCATCGGACGGACGATCAGCCCCAGCATTTT.